The text below deals with one T cell receptor beta chain. This sample was taken from a study of blood T cell repertoires in COVID-19. Looking at the study overall: Whether acute or convalescent, the COVID-19 samples came from the United States, Italy and Spain. Sample material is recorded as cDNA or gDNA derived from T cells, B-cell-depleted T cells, or PBMCs.

The CDR3 totals 12 residues. Germline values: CDR1 LGHNT, CDR2 FRNRAP. V was shortened by 6 bases and J by 8 bases, with 10 bases between the two germline ends. In the source study's methods: Nucleated cell number was recorded as an estimate derived from reference gene primer amplification. Sequenced by immunoSEQ multiplex PCR; TCRdb stores in-frame clones only, minus some. V, J and clone size derive from that table, while D and trimming were established from the DNA sequence. The sample includes 650,000 to 800,000 clones, about nine tenths seen only once; the top ten take over 0.2%. Sequenced input: peripheral blood. This TCR derives from a woman younger than 30 with acute or convalescent COVID-19. V gene TRBV12-5 combines with J gene TRBJ2-2; possibly TRBD1 for D (6 bases). CDR3 nucleotides: TGTGCTAGTGGCTCAGGGGTTGGGGAGCTGTTTTTT. Translating gives CASGSGVGELFF.